The 10 T cell receptor beta chains in this list originate from one sample, sequenced in a study of T cell responses to AZD1222 COVID-19 vaccine. Only in-frame clones appear in the TCRdb table, and some are missing; sequencing was by immunoSEQ multiplex PCR. The profile shows about 110,000 clones, 88% of them singletons. Here the sequenced sample was peripheral blood, taken on day 0 of AZD1222 vaccination. All receptors derive from an adult in good health.

The chain carries TRBV28 and TRBJ2-2; 7 bases map to TRBD1. V was clipped by 9 bases and J by 5 bases; unmatched bases: 6. The CDR3 length is 13 residues. Looked up from germline, CDR1 is MDHEN and CDR2 is SYDVKM. Here the CDR3 reads CASGTVRTGELFF. DNA of the CDR3: TGTGCCAGTGGGACAGTGAGAACCGGGGAGCTGTTTTTT.

This chain connects TRBV4-1 to TRBJ1-1; no firm D call. Trimming stripped 4 bases from V and 0 bases from J, with 9 bases between. Germline loops: CDR1 MGHRA, CDR2 YSYEKL. The CDR3 loop spans 14 amino acids. This CDR3 reads CASSLPIMNTEAFF. CDR3 bases: TGCGCCAGCAGCCTCCCGATTATGAACACTGAAGCTTTCTTT.

V and J are TRBV21-1 and TRBJ2-4. TRBV21-1 is tagged as a pseudogene. The CDR3 is 12 residues long. The CDR3 nucleotides are TGTGCCAGCAGCAAAAAGGACCAGATCCAGTACTTC. Translating gives CASSKKDQIQYF.

The chain uses TRBV5-1 and TRBJ1-1; TRBD1 might be the D (6 bases). The germline V gene encodes CDR1 SGHRS and CDR2 YFSETQ. V was clipped by 0 bases and J by 2 bases, with 11 bases between them. CDR3 length: 15 residues. CDR3 DNA: TGCGCCAGCAGCTTGGCCCCGGGGGCTAACACTGAAGCTTTCTTT. Translating gives CASSLAPGANTEAFF.

The chain couples TRBV5-1 to TRBJ2-3, with a tentative D call TRBD2 (5 bases). CDR1 is SGHRS and CDR2 is YFSETQ in the germline V gene. V lost 0 bases and J 0 bases, leaving 8 bases between the germline ends. This CDR3 is 15 amino acids long. The CDR3 loop reads CASSLGRTSTDTQYF. As DNA, the CDR3 is TGCGCCAGCAGCTTGGGACGGACTAGCACAGATACGCAGTATTTT.

The chain is built from TRBV5-1 and TRBJ2-1; D ambiguous. Germline-derived CDR1 and CDR2 are SGHRS and YFSETQ. V gave up 4 bases and J gave up 6 bases, with 20 bases separating them. This CDR3 is 16 amino acids long. This chain's CDR3 is CASSPDRDPHPNEQFF. The CDR3 DNA follows: TGCGCCAGCAGCCCGGATAGGGATCCTCACCCCAATGAGCAGTTCTTC.

Of note for this clone: The junction shows a germline mismatch at one end, possibly a read error. The rearrangement uses TRBV24-1 and TRBJ1-6, with a possible D match to TRBD1 (5 bases). The CDR3 is 12 residues long. Germline V gene sequence: CDR1 KGHDR, CDR2 SFDVKD. CDR3 bases: TGTGCCACCAGTGAGGCGGGACTCAGGTTTTACTTT. It translates to CATSEAGLRFYF.

V gene TRBV29-1 combines with J gene TRBJ2-1, with TRBD2 matching over 11 bases. J was trimmed by 6 bases and V by 6 bases; bases with no gene match: 7. This CDR3 has 14 amino acids. The germline CDR1 and CDR2 sequences are SQVTM and ANQGSEA. The CDR3 loop is CSVDTGLAANEQFF. For the CDR3, the DNA is TGCAGCGTAGATACGGGACTAGCGGCCAATGAGCAGTTCTTC.

The chain couples TRBV3-1 (or the pseudogene TRBV3-2) to TRBJ2-1; 11 bases align to TRBD2. CDR1 is LGHDT and CDR2 is YNNKEL in the germline V gene (reference sequence). Unmatched junction bases numbered 5, after V lost 6 bases and J lost 4 bases. This CDR3 region has 15 residues. The CDR3 sequence: CASSHGTSGYNEQFF. CDR3 DNA: TGTGCCAGCAGTCACGGGACTAGCGGTTACAATGAGCAGTTCTTC.

J is TRBJ1-1 and V is TRBV28; no firm D call. The CDR3 contains 14 residues. The germline CDR1 and CDR2 sequences are MDHEN and SYDVKM. Trimming removed 3 bases at V and 1 base at J, with 9 bases between. The CDR3 sequence is CASSFPGWNTEAFF. CDR3 DNA sequence: TGTGCCAGCAGTTTTCCGGGTTGGAACACTGAAGCTTTCTTT.